A few counts support the clone carrying this TCR beta chain. The antigen is unknown. V lost 0 bases, J lost 5 bases, and 13 bases lay in between. Germline V gene sequence: CDR1 LGHNA, CDR2 YSLEER. The CDR3 is 16 amino acids. Sorting recovered naive CD8 T cells on a CD8+CD4-CCR7+CD45RA+ profile. Bulk TCR libraries used previously described methods and listed TCR primers. MiXCR was run by TCRdb on the PCR reads, yielding one entry per CDR3 protein. The sample carries hundreds of thousands of distinct CDR3 sequences, 25% recorded once. The data stem from a study of molecular identifiers for immune sequencing clone quantification. Overall study findings and caveats: Clones with over 20 RNA copies captured over 98% of effector molecules but under 1% of naive ones. Spiked Jurkat TCR RNA originating from one cell could reportedly be identified amid about a million naive cells.

The source of this sequence is a human donor in good health. Some libraries in this study had Jurkat cell RNA spiked in. The J gene is TRBJ2-2, the V gene TRBV4-3; D not resolved. Input material: naive CD8+ T cells from blood, with Jurkat cell RNA spiked in. This sample's subset: FACS-sorted CD8+CD4-CCR7+CD45RA+ naive T cells. The CDR3 nucleotides read TGCGCCAGCAGCCAAGAATCCGGCCTGGGTACCGGGGAGCTGTTTTTT. Amino acid sequence: CASSQESGLGTGELFF.